Listed below are T cell receptor beta chains from one sample, sequenced in a study of T cells in Graves' hyperthyroidism and ophthalmopathy. TCRdb used MiXCR to reprocess the multiplex PCR reads, holding one entry per CDR3 protein. The sample gives 450,000 to 650,000 distinct CDR3 sequences, roughly 18% of which show up once; 17% is in the top ten. The sequenced sample consisted of blood. The receptors originated from a woman under 30 with Graves' ophthalmopathy. Each CDR3 is given with its conserved first and last residue. D genes are given only for firm matches.

d_call: NA; v_call: TRBV27; cdr3_aa: CASSFGIERARQYF
d_call: TRBD1; v_call: TRBV10-3; cdr3_aa: CAIRGQGLYEQYF
d_call: NA; v_call: TRBV15; cdr3_aa: CATSRPNTGELFF
d_call: NA; v_call: TRBV5-4; cdr3_aa: CASSWDISRTSTDTQYF
d_call: NA; v_call: TRBV5-1; cdr3_aa: CASSPDGSGNTIYF
d_call: NA; v_call: TRBV6-1; cdr3_aa: CASSQTSRNTEAFF
d_call: NA; v_call: TRBV7-6; cdr3_aa: CASSLQWTYEQYF
d_call: TRBD2; v_call: TRBV7-2; cdr3_aa: CASSLSGRGGAEQFF
d_call: NA; v_call: TRBV28; cdr3_aa: CASTPGVDGYTF
d_call: TRBD1; v_call: TRBV3-1; cdr3_aa: CATRQGGTGELFF
d_call: NA; v_call: TRBV13; cdr3_aa: CASIETSGGEDTEAFF
d_call: TRBD2; v_call: TRBV7-9; cdr3_aa: CASSLGFPGRGIYEQYF
d_call: TRBD2; v_call: TRBV7-2; cdr3_aa: CASSLVSYVGGYEQYF
d_call: TRBD1; v_call: TRBV27; cdr3_aa: CASRDWDRVGTDAQYF
d_call: NA; v_call: TRBV5-1; cdr3_aa: CASRSDPSYNEQFF
d_call: NA; v_call: TRBV11-2; cdr3_aa: CASSQVGAAYNEQFF
d_call: NA; v_call: TRBV5-1; cdr3_aa: CASSLSQGSNTEAFF
d_call: NA; v_call: TRBV11-1; cdr3_aa: CASSKESSYNEQFF
d_call: NA; v_call: TRBV20-1; cdr3_aa: CSAAPRDFNEQFF
d_call: TRBD1; v_call: TRBV6-1; cdr3_aa: CASTGTASNTDTQYF
d_call: TRBD2; v_call: TRBV4-1; cdr3_aa: CASSQWTSVTDTQYF
d_call: NA; v_call: TRBV29-1; cdr3_aa: CSVEEWTVLNTEAFF
d_call: NA; v_call: TRBV12-3/TRBV12-4; cdr3_aa: CASSPDEYRNTEAFF
d_call: TRBD1; v_call: TRBV18; cdr3_aa: CASSPFGAQQGARGGYTF
d_call: NA; v_call: TRBV10-3; cdr3_aa: CAISESPGNQPQHF
d_call: NA; v_call: TRBV19; cdr3_aa: CASSIVGAGQETQYF
d_call: NA; v_call: TRBV5-1; cdr3_aa: CASSFTTDYNSPLHF
d_call: TRBD2; v_call: TRBV30; cdr3_aa: CAWSPGLAVTDTQYF
d_call: NA; v_call: TRBV15; cdr3_aa: CATSRDTDTQYF
d_call: NA; v_call: TRBV30; cdr3_aa: CAWSVLSAGGGGEQYF
d_call: NA; v_call: TRBV19; cdr3_aa: CASSYRDGYNEQFF
d_call: NA; v_call: TRBV4-1; cdr3_aa: CASSQHGLMNTEAFF
d_call: NA; v_call: TRBV10-3; cdr3_aa: CAISESDTAYGYTF
d_call: TRBD1; v_call: TRBV5-1; cdr3_aa: CASRPGTGGLAYEQYF
d_call: NA; v_call: TRBV2; cdr3_aa: CASSISAGANQPQHF
d_call: TRBD1; v_call: TRBV28; cdr3_aa: CAITRGTGGSYGYTF
d_call: TRBD1; v_call: TRBV6-2/TRBV6-3; cdr3_aa: CASSPTGAGAGELFF
d_call: NA; v_call: TRBV20-1; cdr3_aa: CSAPRLLEGPYNEQFF
d_call: NA; v_call: TRBV28; cdr3_aa: CAGSLFPGAGYQETQYF
d_call: TRBD2; v_call: TRBV7-3; cdr3_aa: CASSPLGGGLAGGPNYEQYF
d_call: TRBD2; v_call: TRBV6-6; cdr3_aa: CASSYSTLARSTDTQYF
d_call: NA; v_call: TRBV7-9; cdr3_aa: CASSIPRAAARGAFF
d_call: TRBD1; v_call: TRBV19; cdr3_aa: CASSIYRGRQPQHF
d_call: NA; v_call: TRBV30; cdr3_aa: CARGAQTNTEAFF
d_call: NA; v_call: TRBV19; cdr3_aa: CASRIRGNTGELFF
d_call: NA; v_call: TRBV20-1; cdr3_aa: CSASTLSTGTVGNTIYF
d_call: NA; v_call: TRBV18; cdr3_aa: CASSPLGLRNEQFF
d_call: NA; v_call: TRBV5-6; cdr3_aa: CASSDTGYSGANVLTF
d_call: TRBD1; v_call: TRBV10-2; cdr3_aa: CASTPGQGNEKLFF
d_call: TRBD1; v_call: TRBV24-1; cdr3_aa: CATSDFAAGTGGNEQFF
d_call: NA; v_call: TRBV4-1; cdr3_aa: CASSRYSGSTNEKLFF
d_call: TRBD2; v_call: TRBV6-6; cdr3_aa: CASSYDGTRMSEQYF
d_call: NA; v_call: TRBV7-2; cdr3_aa: CASSLMGGANVLTF